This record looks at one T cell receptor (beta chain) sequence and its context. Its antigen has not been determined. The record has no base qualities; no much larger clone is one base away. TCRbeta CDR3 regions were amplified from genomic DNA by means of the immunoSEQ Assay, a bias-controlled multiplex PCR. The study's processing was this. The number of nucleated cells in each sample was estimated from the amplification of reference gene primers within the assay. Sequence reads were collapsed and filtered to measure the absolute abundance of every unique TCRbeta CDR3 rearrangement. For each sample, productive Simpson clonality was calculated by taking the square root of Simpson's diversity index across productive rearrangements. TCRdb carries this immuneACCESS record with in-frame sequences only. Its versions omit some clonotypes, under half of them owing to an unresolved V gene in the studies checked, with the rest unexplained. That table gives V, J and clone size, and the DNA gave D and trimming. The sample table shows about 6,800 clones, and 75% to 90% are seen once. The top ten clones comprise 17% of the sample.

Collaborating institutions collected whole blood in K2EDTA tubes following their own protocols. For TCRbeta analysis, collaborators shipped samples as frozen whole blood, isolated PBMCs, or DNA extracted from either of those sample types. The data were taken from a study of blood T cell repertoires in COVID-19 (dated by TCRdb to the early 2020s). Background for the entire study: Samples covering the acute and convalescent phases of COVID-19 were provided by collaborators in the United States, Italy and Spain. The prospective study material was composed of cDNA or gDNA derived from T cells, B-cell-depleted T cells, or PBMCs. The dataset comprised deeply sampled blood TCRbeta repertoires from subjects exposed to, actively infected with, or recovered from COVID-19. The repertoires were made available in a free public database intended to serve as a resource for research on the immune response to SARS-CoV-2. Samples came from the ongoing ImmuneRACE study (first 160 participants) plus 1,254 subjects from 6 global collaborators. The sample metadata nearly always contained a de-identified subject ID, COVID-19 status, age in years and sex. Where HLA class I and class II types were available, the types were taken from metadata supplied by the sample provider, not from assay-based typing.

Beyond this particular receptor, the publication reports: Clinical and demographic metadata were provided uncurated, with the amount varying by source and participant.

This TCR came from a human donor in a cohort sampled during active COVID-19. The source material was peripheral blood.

The CDR3 protein sequence reads: CASSCGQGRTVQETQYF. The DNA sequence reads TGTGCCAGCAGTTGCGGACAGGGTAGAACCGTCCAAGAGACCCAGTACTTC. Recombination connected TRBV27 to TRBJ2-5; the central 8 bases match TRBD1. CDR1 and CDR2 are read off the germline V gene (reference sequence) as MNHEY and SMNVEV. Trimming accounts for 4 bases at V and 1 base at J, while the number of junction bases matched to no gene is 11. CDR3 length: 17 amino acids, cysteine to phenylalanine. Of all the DNA, just the CDR3 is kept, 51 bases in frame from base 1.